This TCR beta chain was found in a study of T cell responses to AZD1222 COVID-19 vaccine. Only one count was recorded for this clone. The antigen remains undetermined. Clones were read by immunoSEQ multiplex PCR, and TCRdb kept only the in-frame ones, dropping some. In the table there are about 21,000 clones, approximately 80% of which are singletons. This CDR3 contains 14 residues. Trimming stripped 5 bases from V and 3 bases from J, with 14 bases between. Germline CDR1 LNHDA, CDR2 SQIVND (reference sequence). The study, taken as a whole, reports: Repertoire sampling occurred only after the peak T cell response. White British people made up most donors, females outnumbered males, and clonal diversity was possibly underestimated.

This specimen was peripheral blood, taken on day 0 of AZD1222 vaccination. The TCR originated in an adult in good health. The V call is TRBV19, the J call TRBJ2-7; perhaps TRBD2 as D (7 bases). In nucleotides, the CDR3 is TGTGCCAGTAGTTTCCGCGGGGGCTACTACGAGCAGTACTTC. Amino acids: CASSFRGGYYEQYF.